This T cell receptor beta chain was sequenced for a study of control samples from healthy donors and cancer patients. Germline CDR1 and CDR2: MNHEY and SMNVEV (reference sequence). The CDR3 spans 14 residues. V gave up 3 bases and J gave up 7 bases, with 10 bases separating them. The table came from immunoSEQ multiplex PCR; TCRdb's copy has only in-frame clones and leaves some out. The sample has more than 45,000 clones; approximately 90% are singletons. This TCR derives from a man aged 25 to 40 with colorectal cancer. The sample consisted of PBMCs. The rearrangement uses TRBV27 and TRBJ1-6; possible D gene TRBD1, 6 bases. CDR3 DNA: TGTGCCAGCAGTTTCCGGGACACAAATTCACCCCTCCACTTT. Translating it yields CASSFRDTNSPLHF.